This entry describes one TCR beta chain. As yet, its antigen is unknown. This entry is derived from a study of blood T cells in healthy people across ages. Study results and limitations: Per million T cells, TCR beta diversity dropped roughly linearly as age increased. Estimated diversity, derived from one million T cells, was regarded as an underestimate.

Sample-barcoded 5' priming and a J-beta primer mix drove a second PCR of about 7 to 11 cycles. TCRdb recomputed calls from the 5' RACE reads with MiXCR, one row per CDR3 protein. The repertoire includes some 710,000 distinct CDR3 sequences, 22% of them detected once, and around a fifth sits in the top ten. The CDR3 contains 13 residues. Per the germline V gene, CDR1 is SQVTM and CDR2 is ANQGSEA. V gave up 6 bases and J gave up 3 bases; unmatched junction bases: 3. The receptor comes from a man between 65 and 85 years old in good health. The chain joins TRBV29-1 to TRBJ2-5; 11 nucleotides match TRBD2. The sample consisted of blood. The CDR3 DNA reads TGCAGCGTAGCGGGACTAGCGGAAGAGACCCAGTACTTC. It yields the protein CSVAGLAEETQYF.